This T cell receptor beta chain was identified during a study of PD-1 blockade in mismatch repair-deficient tumors. Regarding the study as a whole: Rapid post-treatment expansion, then contraction, generally preceding radiologic response, marked tumor-resident clones.

The CDR3 loop spans 13 amino acids. The ends lost 3 bases at V and 7 bases at J; junction bases unmatched: 4. The germline CDR1 and CDR2 sequences are GTSNPN and SVGIG (reference sequence). All patients were mismatch repair deficient, assessed by either PCR or immunohistochemistry. Points on this clone: Its antigen remains unknown.

Generated by immunoSEQ multiplex PCR, the TCRdb table keeps only in-frame clones and is missing some. This sample has about 63,000 clones, with 88% found just once. Sequences were derived from peripheral blood, sampled 52 weeks after starting pembrolizumab. This clonotype was obtained from an adult with mismatch repair-deficient cancer. The chain has TRBV30 and TRBJ1-5; 9 positions match TRBD1. The CDR3, as DNA: TGTGCCTGGAGCCGGGACAGGGCCCAGCCCCAGCATTTT. It yields the protein CAWSRDRAQPQHF.